This TCR beta chain was identified during a study of blood T cell repertoires in COVID-19 (dated by TCRdb to 2020 to 2021). Context from the whole study: Samples from collaborators originated in the United States, Italy and Spain and spanned both the acute and convalescent phases of COVID-19. The prospective study material was composed of cDNA or gDNA derived from T cells, B-cell-depleted T cells, or PBMCs. Deeply sampled blood TCRbeta repertoires from subjects exposed to, actively infected with, or recovered from COVID-19 were included in the dataset. The repertoires were released in a freely available public database intended as a resource for research on the immune response to SARS-CoV-2. Samples came from the ongoing ImmuneRACE study (first 160 participants) plus 1,254 subjects from 6 global collaborators. Sample metadata almost always included a de-identified subject ID, COVID-19 status, age in years and sex. HLA class I and class II types, where available, came from metadata supplied by the sample provider rather than from assay-based typing.

General findings and caveats noted by the study authors: Clinical and demographic metadata were provided uncurated, with the amount varying by source and participant.

The CDR3 starts with the cysteine, ends with the phenylalanine, and has 15 residues. Only the CDR3 DNA is retained, 45 bases long and in frame from the first base. CDR1 MGHRA and CDR2 YSYEKL were looked up in the germline V gene. V gives up 1 base and J gives up 6 bases, and the segment between their germline ends measures 16 bases. A word on this clone: The clone's antigen remains unknown. Within one base of it there is no much larger clone, and no base qualities were kept.

The collaborating institutions used their own protocols to collect whole blood in K2EDTA tubes. For TCRbeta analysis, collaborator samples were shipped as frozen whole blood, as isolated PBMCs, or as DNA extracted from either sample type. The immunoSEQ Assay, a bias-controlled multiplex PCR, was used to amplify TCRbeta CDR3 regions from genomic DNA. Per the authors' processing: The number of nucleated cells in each sample was estimated by amplification of reference gene primers within the assay. To quantify the absolute abundance of each unique TCRbeta CDR3 rearrangement, sequence reads were collapsed and filtered. Productive Simpson clonality was computed per sample as the square root of Simpson's diversity index over productive rearrangements. This is the immuneACCESS table as TCRdb keeps it, with only in-frame sequences that have V and J called. A part of the clones is gone; compared with another copy, unresolved V genes explain less than half, and the rest is unexplained. V and J calls and clone size are those listed in that table; D and trimming were worked out from the DNA. The sample table holds about 62,000 clones, of which roughly 88% were seen once. About 3.8% of the sample goes to the ten largest clones.

Material: peripheral blood. This sequence was found in a human donor in a cohort sampled during active COVID-19. The rearranged chain carries TRBV4-1 and TRBJ2-7; the D gene cannot be resolved reliably. CDR3 reads: CASSQGVSGMGEQYF. The nucleotide sequence is given as TGCGCCAGCAGCCAAGGCGTCTCGGGTATGGGCGAGCAGTACTTC.